Listed here are 17 T cell receptor beta chains from one sample, sequenced in a study of T cells after yellow fever vaccination. TCRdb called the 5' RACE reads again in MiXCR, with one record for every CDR3 protein. This sample yields approximately 550,000 distinct CDR3 sequences, of which about 19% are seen a single time; 13% to 15% belongs to the top ten. The starting material was PBMCs, obtained 15 days after the yellow fever booster vaccination. These receptors came from a man younger than 40 who received the YFV17D yellow fever vaccine.

This clonotype was seen more than once but under ten times. The chain combines TRBV20-1 with TRBJ2-7; no firm D call. The CDR3 has 17 residues. From germline, CDR1 is DFQATT and CDR2 SNEGSKA (reference sequence). The ends were cut back, 0 bases at V and 3 bases at J, with 21 bases in the middle. The CDR3: CSARDLPVGRSNYEQYF. CDR3 DNA: TGCAGTGCTAGAGACCTCCCGGTCGGGCGGTCGAACTACGAGCAGTACTTC.

Concerning this clonotype itself: One end of the junction varies from germline; a read error may be responsible. The chain is built from TRBV12-3 or TRBV12-4 and TRBJ1-1; D perhaps matches TRBD1 (6 bases). The CDR3 spans 14 residues. The CDR3 reads CASSYQGLKTEAFF. The DNA of the CDR3 is TGTGCCAGCAGTTATCAGGGGTTGAAGACTGAAGCTTTCTTT.

This clonotype was seen only a few times. At one end the junction does not follow the germline gene, possibly because of a read error. The CDR3 spells CASSQDLAGF. The CDR3, as DNA: TGCGCCAGCAGCCAAGATCTTGCGGGGTTT. V is TRBV4-3 and J is TRBJ2-3; the D gene is possibly TRBD2 (6 bases). Looked up from germline, CDR1 is LGHNA and CDR2 is YSLEER. The CDR3 consists of 10 residues.

This clonotype has only one observation. The J gene is TRBJ2-7, the V gene TRBV7-2, with a weak D call TRBD1 (6 bases). The germline V gene encodes CDR1 SGHTA and CDR2 FQGNSA. The CDR3 runs to 15 residues. V dropped 5 bases and J dropped 2 bases, with 16 bases sitting between them. The DNA for the CDR3 is TGTGCCAGCAGCCACAGGGCGCCGGGGCCCTACGAGCAGTACTTC. Its protein product is CASSHRAPGPYEQYF. Combining the CDR3 with reference TRBV7-2 and TRBJ2-7 gives the whole variable domain GAGVSQSPSNKVTEKGKDVELRCDPISGHTALYWYRQSLGQGLEFLIYFQGNSAPDKSGLPSDRFSAERTGGSVSTLTIQRTQQEDSAVYLCASSHRAPGPYEQYFGPGTRLTVT.

V gene TRBV20-1 combines with J gene TRBJ2-7; TRBD2 matches at 7 bases. Germline-derived CDR1 and CDR2 are DFQATT and SNEGSKA (reference sequence). J gave up 2 bases and V 1 base, and 8 bases lay outside the gene matches. This CDR3 spans 15 amino acids. The CDR3 DNA sequence: TGCAGTGCTAGAGTGGGACTACTGATACCCTACGAGCAGTACTTC. Amino acids: CSARVGLLIPYEQYF.

The V and J genes are TRBV20-1 and TRBJ1-1; D is undetermined. The CDR3 is 13 residues long. Trimming removed 2 bases at V and 3 bases at J, with 10 bases between. Germline CDR1 reads DFQATT; CDR2 reads SNEGSKA (reference sequence). The CDR3 bases are TGCAGTGCTAGACGTGGGAAGGACACTGAAGCTTTCTTT. This gives the protein CSARRGKDTEAFF.

This clonotype has only a few counts. The rearrangement links TRBV27 to TRBJ2-7, with TRBD2 matching over 10 bases. The CDR3 totals 20 residues. CDR1 is MNHEY and CDR2 is SMNVEV in the germline V gene (reference sequence). The V gene end was trimmed by 2 bases and the J gene end by 2 bases; junction bases not matched to a gene: 18. This CDR3 reads CASSLRLRLAGDLPTYEQYF. CDR3 DNA sequence: TGTGCCAGCAGTTTAAGGCTTCGGCTAGCGGGAGACCTCCCGACCTACGAGCAGTACTTC.

The chain recombines TRBV5-6 with TRBJ2-5; the match to TRBD2 covers 8 bases. The CDR3 is 19 amino acids. CDR1 SGHDT and CDR2 YYEEEE come from the germline V gene. V trimming: 0 bases; J trimming: 6 bases; junction bases outside the gene matches: 19. DNA of the CDR3: TGTGCCAGCAGCTTGGAGCGAGCGGGAGTCCGGGATAGGCGTAAGACCCAGTACTTC. As protein: CASSLERAGVRDRRKTQYF.

The chain employs TRBV20-1 and TRBJ1-3, with D unresolved. This CDR3 region has 12 residues. V was clipped by 6 bases and J by 0 bases, with 6 bases between them. The germline gives CDR1 DFQATT, CDR2 SNEGSKA (reference sequence). The CDR3, as DNA: TGCAGTGCCCGGTTCTCTGGAAACACCATATATTTT. Its translation: CSARFSGNTIYF.

This clonotype was observed a few times. The V call is TRBV24-1, the J call TRBJ2-1; 12 bases fit TRBD2. This CDR3 spans 17 amino acids. Germline CDR1 and CDR2: KGHDR and SFDVKD. The ends lost 7 bases at V and 5 bases at J; junction bases unmatched: 11. CDR3 in DNA: TGTGCCACCAGCGAAGGACTAGCGGGAAAACGTAACAATGAGCAGTTCTTC. Translated: CATSEGLAGKRNNEQFF.

This clonotype was observed a few times. The V gene is TRBV2, the J gene TRBJ2-4; D remains unclear. Trimming removed 10 bases from V and 0 bases from J, with 13 bases in between. The V gene's germline CDR1 is SNHLY and CDR2 FYNNEI. The CDR3 loop spans 14 amino acids. This CDR3 is CATRVNGAKNIQYF. As DNA, the CDR3 is TGTGCCACACGGGTAAACGGAGCCAAAAACATTCAGTACTTC.

The chain uses TRBV11-3 and TRBJ2-2; 10 bases line up with TRBD2. Germline loops: CDR1 SGHNT, CDR2 YENEEA. This CDR3 comprises 16 residues. Germline trimming cut 3 bases from V and 5 bases from J; bases unmatched to any gene: 6. CDR3 loop: CASSFSSGRETGELFF. CDR3 sequence (DNA): TGTGCCAGCAGCTTCTCCAGCGGGAGGGAAACCGGGGAGCTGTTTTTT.

The chain recombines TRBV4-2 with TRBJ2-2; the D is unclear. V lost 0 bases to trimming and J lost 7 bases, with 21 bases between them. CDR1 is LGHNA, CDR2 YNFKEQ, per germline. The CDR3 is 18 residues long. CDR3 bases: TGTGCCAGCAGCCAAGATCGTGCGGTTTCCCAGGTTGTCGGGGAGCTGTTTTTT. Translating it yields CASSQDRAVSQVVGELFF.

The chain uses TRBV5-1 and TRBJ2-7; a possible D gene is TRBD1 (6 bases). The V and J ends lost 3 bases and 6 bases respectively, with 16 bases between them. CDR1 and CDR2 (germline): SGHRS, YFSETQ. The CDR3 length is 14 residues. CDR3 region: CASSWTTTGREQYF. CDR3 coding DNA: TGCGCCAGCAGCTGGACGACGACAGGACGCGAGCAGTACTTC.

The chain couples TRBV18 to TRBJ2-1; D tentatively fits TRBD1 or TRBD2 (5 bases each). CDR3 length: 13 amino acids. Trimming took 2 bases from V and 10 from J, leaving 12 bases between them. CDR1 KGHSH and CDR2 LQKENI come from the germline V gene. The CDR3 sequence is CASSPGTDREQFF. The CDR3 nucleotides read TGTGCCAGCTCACCAGGGACGGACCGGGAGCAGTTCTTC.

This clonotype has only a few counts. The chain employs TRBV5-4 and TRBJ2-3; D remains unclear. This CDR3 region has 15 residues. Germline V lookup: CDR1 SGHNT, CDR2 YYREEE (reference sequence). V was clipped by 3 bases and J by 2 bases, with 13 bases between them. This CDR3 reads CASSSWASYTDTQYF. The CDR3 region has the DNA TGTGCCAGCAGCTCCTGGGCCAGTTACACAGATACGCAGTATTTT. The full variable domain, rest sourced from reference TRBV5-4 and TRBJ2-3, is ETGVTQSPTHLIKTRGQQVTLRCSSQSGHNTVSWYQQALGQGPQFIFQYYREEENGRGNFPPRFSGLQFPNYSSELNVNALELDDSALYLCASSSWASYTDTQYFGPGTRLTVL.

J is TRBJ2-1 and V is TRBV7-2; the D is unclear. V lost 1 base, J lost 5 bases, and 9 bases lay in between. Germline-derived CDR1 and CDR2 are SGHTA and FQGNSA. The CDR3 contains 14 residues. Written as DNA, the CDR3 is TGTGCCAGCAGCTTAGTCATAGGGCACAATGAGCAGTTCTTC. Its protein is CASSLVIGHNEQFF.